This T cell receptor (beta chain) stems from a study of CD8+ T cells in alopecia areata. Study-wide background: Treated individuals took tofacitinib by mouth, 5 to 10 mg twice daily. Study-level points and caveats: Expanded CD8+ clones among the top 100, and scalp clonality, were significantly decreased by tofacitinib.

Germline V CDR1 and CDR2: MNHNS, SASEGT. The V gene end was trimmed by 3 bases and the J gene end by 9 bases; junction bases not matched to a gene: 1. The CDR3 is 13 residues long. Described treatment: oral pan-JAK inhibitor, 5-10 mg twice daily. Sequencing used cDNA as its template, made by extracting RNA and reverse transcribing it. The repertoire was sequenced with immunoSEQ multiplex PCR; TCRdb's copy has only in-frame clones and lacks some. This sample carries hundreds of thousands of clones, 60% of them seen once, and the ten largest clones take around 0.84%. Details on this clone: Its specificity is unknown.

The TCR originated in a human donor with alopecia areata. Sequencing was performed on CD4+ T cells sorted from blood, taken at approximately week 52, from a patient treated with tofacitinib. This rearrangement joins TRBV6-1 to TRBJ2-1, with 11 bases aligning to TRBD1. In DNA form, the CDR3 reads TGTGCCAGCAGTGAGGGACAGGGGGTTGAGCAGTTCTTC. Its protein is CASSEGQGVEQFF.